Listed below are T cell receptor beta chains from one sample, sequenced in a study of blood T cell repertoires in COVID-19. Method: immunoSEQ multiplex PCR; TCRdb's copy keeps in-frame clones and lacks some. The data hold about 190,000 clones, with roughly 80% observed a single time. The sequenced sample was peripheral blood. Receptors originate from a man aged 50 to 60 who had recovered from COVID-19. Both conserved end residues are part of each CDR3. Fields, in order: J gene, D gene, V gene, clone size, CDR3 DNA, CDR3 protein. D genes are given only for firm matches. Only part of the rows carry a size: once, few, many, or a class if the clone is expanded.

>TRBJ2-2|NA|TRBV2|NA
TGTGCCAGCACCACTGGGGGCAGGCGGGACACCGGGGAGCTGTTTTTT
CASTTGGRRDTGELFF
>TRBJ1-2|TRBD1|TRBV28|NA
TGTGCCATCGGACAGGCCACCTATGGCTACACCTTC
CAIGQATYGYTF
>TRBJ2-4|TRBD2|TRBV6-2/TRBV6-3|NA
TGTGCCAGCAGTTTCGGGAGGTGGAACATTCAGTACTTC
CASSFGRWNIQYF
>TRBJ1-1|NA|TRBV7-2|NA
TGTGCCAGCAGCTTCCCCCTCGGGGAGAACACTGAAGCTTTCTTT
CASSFPLGENTEAFF
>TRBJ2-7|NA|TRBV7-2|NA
TGTGCCAGCAGCTTTAGTAGTAATTCTTACGAGCAGTACTTC
CASSFSSNSYEQYF
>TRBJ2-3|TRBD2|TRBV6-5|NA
TGTGCCAGTGGGACTAGCGGGACCTCAGATACGCAGTATTTT
CASGTSGTSDTQYF
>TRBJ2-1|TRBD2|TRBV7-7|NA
TGTGCCAGCAGCAGCGGACTAGCGGGTTACAATGAGCAGTTCTTC
CASSSGLAGYNEQFF
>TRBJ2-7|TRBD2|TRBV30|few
TGTGCCTGGAGTGTCACTAGCGGGGGCTACGAGCAGTACTTC
CAWSVTSGGYEQYF
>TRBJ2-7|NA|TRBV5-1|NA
TGCGCCAGCAGCTTTAGGGACACCGGTTACGAGCAGTACTTC
CASSFRDTGYEQYF
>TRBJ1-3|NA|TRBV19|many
TGTGCCAGTAGTATTCAGTTCGCTTCTGGAAACACCATATATTTT
CASSIQFASGNTIYF
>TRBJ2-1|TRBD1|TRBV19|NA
TGTGCCAGTAGTACACAGGGGGCGCGTAACAATGAGCAGTTCTTC
CASSTQGARNNEQFF
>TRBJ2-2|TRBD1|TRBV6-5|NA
TGTGCCAGCAGTTTGTTCAGGGGGCTAGAGACCGGGGAGCTGTTTTTT
CASSLFRGLETGELFF
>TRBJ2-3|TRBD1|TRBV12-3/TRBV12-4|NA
TGTGCCAGCAGTTTGGGTACCGGGACAGCCAGGGATTTT
CASSLGTGTARDF
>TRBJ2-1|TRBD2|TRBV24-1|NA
TGTGCCACCAGTGATTTGCTGCGGGAGCATGAGCAGTTCTTC
CATSDLLREHEQFF
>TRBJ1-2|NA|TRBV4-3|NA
TGCGCCAGCAGCCAAGATGATGCCCTTCGGAACTATGGCTACACCTTC
CASSQDDALRNYGYTF
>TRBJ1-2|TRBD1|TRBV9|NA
TGTGCCAGCAGCCCCCAGACAGGGCGCTATGGCTACACCTTC
CASSPQTGRYGYTF
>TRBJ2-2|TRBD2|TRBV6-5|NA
TGTGCCACGGGAGCGGGAACGAACACCGGGGAGCTGTTTTTT
CATGAGTNTGELFF
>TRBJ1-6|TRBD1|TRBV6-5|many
TGTGCCAGCACCTCGGGACAGCGCAAGGGCTCACCCCTCCACTTT
CASTSGQRKGSPLHF
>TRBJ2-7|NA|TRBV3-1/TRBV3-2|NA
TGTGCCAGCAGCCAAGCATCAGGGGCCGAGCAGTACTTC
CASSQASGAEQYF
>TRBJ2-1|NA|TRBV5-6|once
TGTGCCAGCAGCTTTTTTGGCGGGGTAGCTTACAATGAGCAGTTCTTC
CASSFFGGVAYNEQFF
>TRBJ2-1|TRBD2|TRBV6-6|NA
TGTGCCAGCAGTCGTGGGCATACTAGCGGGAGGGCCCGTTCTCGGTTCTTC
CASSRGHTSGRARSRFF
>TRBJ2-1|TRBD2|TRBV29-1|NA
TGCAGCGCAAAAGGGCGGGCGGGAGTGACCGATGAGCAGTTCTTC
CSAKGRAGVTDEQFF
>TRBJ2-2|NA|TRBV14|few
TGTGCCAGCAGTCAACAGAACACCGGGGAGCTGTTTTTT
CASSQQNTGELFF
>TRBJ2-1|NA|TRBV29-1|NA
TGCAGCGGGGGTCTTTTGGGCAGTGAGCAGTTCTTC
CSGGLLGSEQFF
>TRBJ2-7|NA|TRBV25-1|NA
TGTGCCAGCAGAGGAGGGAACGAGCAGTACTTC
CASRGGNEQYF
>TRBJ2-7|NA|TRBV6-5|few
TGTGCCAGCAGGGCGGGCAGGGGTTCACTCGAGCAGTACTTC
CASRAGRGSLEQYF
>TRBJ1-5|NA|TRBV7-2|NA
TGTGCCAGCAGCTTTTCAGGGGCGGATCAGCCCCAGCATTTT
CASSFSGADQPQHF
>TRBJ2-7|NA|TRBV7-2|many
TGTGCCAGCAGCTTCTTTGAGGGTTCCTACGAGCAGTACTTC
CASSFFEGSYEQYF
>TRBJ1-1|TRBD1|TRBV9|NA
TGTGCCAGCAGCGTCGGACAGGGGCGCACTGAAGCTTTCTTT
CASSVGQGRTEAFF
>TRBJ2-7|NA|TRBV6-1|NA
TGTGCCAGCAGTGACGGTGCCTCCTACGAGCAGTACTTC
CASSDGASYEQYF
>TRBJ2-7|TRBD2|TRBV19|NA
TGTGCCAGTAGTACAACTAGCGGGAGGCCCAACGAGCAGTACTTC
CASSTTSGRPNEQYF
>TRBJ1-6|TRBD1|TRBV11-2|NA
TGTGCCAGCACCGGGGGACAGGGCTATTCACCCCTCCACTTT
CASTGGQGYSPLHF
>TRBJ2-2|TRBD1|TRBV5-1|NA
TGCGCCAGCAGCAGAGCCCAGGGGGCGCTCAGGGGCGGGGAGCTGTTTTTT
CASSRAQGALRGGELFF
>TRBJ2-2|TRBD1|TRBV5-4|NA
TGTGCCAGCAGCTACGGGACAGGGTCGGACACCGGGGAGCTGTTTTTT
CASSYGTGSDTGELFF
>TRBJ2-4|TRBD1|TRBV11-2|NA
TGTGCCAGCAGTTCGAGGACAGGTACCGAAAACATTCAGTACTTC
CASSSRTGTENIQYF
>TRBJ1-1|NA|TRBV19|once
TGTGCCAGTAGTCAAACGATGGAGGCTTTCTTT
CASSQTMEAFF
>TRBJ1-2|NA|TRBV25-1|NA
TGTGCCAGCAGTGGGTACGGGTACGCCAATGGCTACACCTTC
CASSGYGYANGYTF
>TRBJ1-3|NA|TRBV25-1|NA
TGTGCCAGCAGTGAAGTTGGGCTCTCTGGAAACACCATATATTTT
CASSEVGLSGNTIYF
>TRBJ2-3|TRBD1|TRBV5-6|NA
TGTGCCAGCAGCCACCTGGGACAGGGGGCCGTAGATACGCAGTATTTT
CASSHLGQGAVDTQYF
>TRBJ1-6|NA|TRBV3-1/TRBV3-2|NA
TGTGCCAGCAGTCGGGGGACCCCCTATAATTCACCCCTCCACTTT
CASSRGTPYNSPLHF
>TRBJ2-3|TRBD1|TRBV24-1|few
TGTGCCACCAGTGATTTCGACAGGGGGCTAGATACGCAGTATTTT
CATSDFDRGLDTQYF
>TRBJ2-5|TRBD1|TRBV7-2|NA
TGTGCCAGCAGCGGGAGGTCAGGGGGCAGAGAGACCCAGTACTTC
CASSGRSGGRETQYF
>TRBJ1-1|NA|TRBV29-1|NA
TGCAGCGTTGGGATGGACAGCCTGAACACTGAAGCTTTCTTT
CSVGMDSLNTEAFF
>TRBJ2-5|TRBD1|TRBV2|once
TGTGCCAGCCCGGAGGAGACAGGGTTGAGGGGAGAGACCCAGTACTTC
CASPEETGLRGETQYF
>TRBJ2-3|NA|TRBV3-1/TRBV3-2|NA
TGTGCCAGCAGCCTCCGGACTGAATACACAGATACGCAGTATTTT
CASSLRTEYTDTQYF
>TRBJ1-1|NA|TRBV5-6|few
TGTGCCAGCAGCCGCGGTCGATACACTGAAGCTTTCTTT
CASSRGRYTEAFF
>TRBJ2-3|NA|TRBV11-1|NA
TGTGCCAGCAGCTTAACGGGAGCTAGCACAGATACGCAGTATTTT
CASSLTGASTDTQYF
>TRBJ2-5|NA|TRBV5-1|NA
TGCGCCAGCAGCTTCGGGTTTCTCGGGGAGACCCAGTACTTC
CASSFGFLGETQYF
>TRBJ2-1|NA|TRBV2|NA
TGTGCCAGCAGCTCCGCGCTTGCAGGGGCAGTCAATGAGCAGTTCTTC
CASSSALAGAVNEQFF
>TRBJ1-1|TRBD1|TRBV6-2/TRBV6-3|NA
TGTGCCAGCAGTTACTTCGGACAGGGATTGATCGTCACTGAAGCTTTCTTT
CASSYFGQGLIVTEAFF
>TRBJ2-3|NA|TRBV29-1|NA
TGCAGCGTTGAAGGCGTGCGCGGAACTAGCACAGATACGCAGTATTTT
CSVEGVRGTSTDTQYF
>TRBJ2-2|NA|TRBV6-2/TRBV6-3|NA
TGTGCCAGCAGCTACTCAACCCCCCAAGCGGGCACCGGGGAGCTGTTTTTT
CASSYSTPQAGTGELFF
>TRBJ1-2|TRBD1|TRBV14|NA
TGTGCCAATCTATACAGGGGTGGCTACACCTTC
CANLYRGGYTF
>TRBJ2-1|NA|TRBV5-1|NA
TGCGCCAGCAGCTTGGTGCTAGCCTACAATGAGCAGTTCTTC
CASSLVLAYNEQFF
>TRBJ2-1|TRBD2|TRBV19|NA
TGTGCCAGTAGTAGCAGCGGGAGCTCCTACAATGAGCAGTTCTTC
CASSSSGSSYNEQFF
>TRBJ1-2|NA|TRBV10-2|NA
TGCGCCAGCAGTGAGTCAGTTTTTCGGGTTACTAACTATGGCTACACCTTC
CASSESVFRVTNYGYTF
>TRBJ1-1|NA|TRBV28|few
TGTGCCAGCAGCTCGGCGGTGGAGAACCTGCGAGCTTTCTTT
CASSSAVENLRAFF
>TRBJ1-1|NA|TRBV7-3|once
TGTGCCAGCGGGCCGGCGAACACTGAAGCTTTCTTT
CASGPANTEAFF
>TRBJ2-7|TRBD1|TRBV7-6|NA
TGTGCCAGCAGCTTTTACGCGGGACAGGGGTACGAGCAGTACTTC
CASSFYAGQGYEQYF